These T cell receptor beta chains were read from a single sample in a study of Graves' ophthalmopathy and Graves' hyperthyroidism. Via MiXCR, TCRdb re-called the multiplex PCR reads, giving one row per CDR3 protein. The sample shows some 1.1 million distinct CDR3 sequences, about 40% of them seen only once. The specimen was peripheral blood or thyroid tissue (not recorded which). The receptor source for this set is an adult man with Graves' hyperthyroidism. Each CDR3 is given without its conserved first and last residue. The size entry is marked missing in some rows and otherwise reads once, few, many or a size class.

V gene	J gene	clone size	CDR3 protein
TRBV9	TRBJ1-5	-	ASSVDPNRGQPQH
TRBV4-1	TRBJ2-7	-	ASSQEGAAYEQY
TRBV7-2	TRBJ2-5	-	ASSLETGITETQY
TRBV19	TRBJ1-6	many	ASRGDGGLGSPLH
TRBV11-2	TRBJ2-7	-	ASTIDWSYEQY
TRBV7-2	TRBJ2-5	many	ASSRSRETQY
TRBV5-1	TRBJ2-6	-	ASSVTGGPGANVLT
TRBV12-3/TRBV12-4	TRBJ2-5	many	ASTLSWETQY
TRBV2	TRBJ1-2	-	ASNREGSYGYT
TRBV20-1	TRBJ2-5	few	SAFRLAGDQETQY
TRBV7-2	TRBJ2-3	few	ASSSWTGSDTQY
TRBV5-1	TRBJ1-4	-	ASRAGQGIRYEKLL
TRBV7-2	TRBJ1-5	-	ASSHSPGVNSNQPQH
TRBV12-3/TRBV12-4	TRBJ1-1	few	ASSPRNMNTEAF
TRBV7-9	TRBJ1-1	many	ASGTVEAF
TRBV29-1	TRBJ2-2	-	SVVGGSNTGELF
TRBV7-9	TRBJ2-6	-	ASRSGTSSSGANVLT
TRBV7-8	TRBJ2-6	-	ASRSGTRRSGANVLT
TRBV5-1	TRBJ1-1	many	ASSAGQGKSTEAF
TRBV29-1	TRBJ2-6	-	SVLYGPGANVLT
TRBV11-2	TRBJ2-7	-	ASTKGEIRDEQY
TRBV25-1	TRBJ1-3	few	ASLSSAFSGNTIY
TRBV2	TRBJ1-4	-	ASSVSVTDLNEKLF
TRBV7-2	TRBJ1-1	many	ASSLEVVNTEAF
TRBV2	TRBJ1-5	few	ASSWDSVGPQH
TRBV9	TRBJ1-5	-	ASSFGTGIQPQH
TRBV19	TRBJ2-5	many	ASSPSWEETQY
TRBV10-2	TRBJ1-5	-	ASSESIGGSNQPQH